This T cell receptor (beta chain) was found in a study of OX40 agonist ivuxolimab in advanced cancers. As for the study in general: Ivuxolimab is a fully human IgG2 antibody that activates OX40 (CD134). Points from the study as a whole: Partial responders treated at 0.1-3.0 mg/kg exhibited clonal expansion among the lowest measured.

On this clone: No antigen is known for it.

Clones were read by immunoSEQ multiplex PCR, and TCRdb kept only the in-frame ones, dropping some. The sample carries 75,000 to 80,000 clones, around 94% recorded once. Prior autoimmune disease or systemic immunosuppression barred patients. This CDR3 has 14 residues. Germline lookup yields CDR1 SGDLS and CDR2 YYNGEE. The ends lost 4 bases at V and 4 bases at J; junction bases unmatched: 7. The chain joins TRBV9 to TRBJ1-2, with 7 bases identical to TRBD1. Material: CD4+ or CD8+ T cells sorted from blood, obtained in a trial of the OX40 agonist ivuxolimab. The origin of this receptor is an adult with an advanced solid tumor such as melanoma, head and neck, liver or kidney cancer. CDR3 amino acids: CASSSRDSPYGYTF. CDR3 DNA: TGTGCCAGCAGCTCCCGGGACAGTCCCTATGGCTACACCTTC.